Each of the 29 T cell receptor beta chains below was sequenced from the same sample in a study of technical replicates of blood from several donors. The table came from immunoSEQ multiplex PCR; TCRdb's copy has only in-frame clones and leaves some out. The sample records about 68,000 clones, about 97% being singletons. Source material: T cells isolated from PBMCs. The origin of the receptors is a human donor in good health.

The chain carries TRBV19 and TRBJ1-4, with D possibly TRBD1 on 6 matching bases. The CDR3 has 16 residues. Trimming pared 5 bases from V and 4 bases from J, leaving 17 bases between. Germline V CDR1 and CDR2: LNHDA, SQIVND (reference sequence). The DNA for the CDR3 is TGTGCCAGTAGTGGGCCAGGACAGCTTCGTAATGAAAAACTGTTTTTT. This gives the protein CASSGPGQLRNEKLFF.

This chain joins TRBV29-1 and TRBJ1-2; 9 nucleotides match TRBD1. V gave up 7 bases and J gave up 4 bases; unmatched junction bases: 7. CDR1 is SQVTM, CDR2 ANQGSEA, per germline. CDR3 size: 13 residues. The CDR3 reads CSDRTGAFYGYTF. CDR3 DNA sequence: TGCAGCGACCGGACAGGGGCTTTCTATGGCTACACCTTC.

V gene TRBV28 combines with J gene TRBJ2-7; D unclear. CDR1 and CDR2 from the germline V gene are MDHEN and SYDVKM. The V end was cut by 3 bases, the J end by 0 bases, with 15 bases between. This CDR3 has 16 amino acids. CDR3 sequence: CASSFGSAESSYEQYF. The CDR3 bases are TGTGCCAGCAGTTTTGGATCGGCGGAAAGCTCCTACGAGCAGTACTTC.

The genes are TRBV29-1 and TRBJ1-4, with 10 bases lining up with TRBD1. The V gene end was trimmed by 5 bases and the J gene end by 6 bases; junction bases not matched to a gene: 3. The CDR3 is 13 amino acids. CDR1 and CDR2 from the germline V gene are SQVTM and ANQGSEA. The CDR3 loop is CSVTGTGDEKLFF. The DNA of the CDR3 is TGCAGCGTTACCGGGACAGGGGATGAAAAACTGTTTTTT.

The V and J genes are TRBV19 and TRBJ2-7, with unresolved D. Germline CDR1 reads LNHDA; CDR2 reads SQIVND (reference sequence). V lost 3 bases, J lost 0 bases, and 6 bases lay in between. The CDR3 runs 13 residues. The CDR3 is CASSMALSYEQYF. The CDR3 DNA follows: TGTGCCAGTAGTATGGCCCTCTCCTACGAGCAGTACTTC.

This chain links TRBV6-1 with TRBJ1-1; D remains ambiguous. The CDR3 has 10 residues. Germline CDR1 reads MNHNS; CDR2 reads SASEGT. The V and J ends lost 6 bases and 8 bases respectively, with 7 bases between them. CDR3: CASSAQEAFF. The DNA of the CDR3 is TGTGCCAGCAGCGCACAAGAAGCTTTCTTT.

The chain couples TRBV29-1 to TRBJ2-7; 8 positions match TRBD1. CDR3 size: 11 residues. V shed 6 bases and J 4 bases; nucleotides not matched to a gene: 2. Germline loops: CDR1 SQVTM, CDR2 ANQGSEA. As DNA, the CDR3 is TGCAGCGTCCGGACAGGGTACGAGCAGTACTTC. It translates to CSVRTGYEQYF.

The chain recombines TRBV19 with TRBJ1-1; D remains unclear. The CDR3 is 14 amino acids. Deletions cut 3 bases from V and 0 bases from J, with 8 bases between. Per the germline V gene, CDR1 is LNHDA and CDR2 is SQIVND (reference sequence). The CDR3 here is CASSMQNMNTEAFF. In DNA form, the CDR3 reads TGTGCCAGTAGTATGCAGAACATGAACACTGAAGCTTTCTTT. The full variable domain, its missing parts supplied by reference TRBV19 and TRBJ1-1, is DGGITQSPKYLFRKEGQNVTLSCEQNLNHDAMYWYRQDPGQGLRLIYYSQIVNDFQKGDIAEGYSVSREKKESFPLTVTSAQKNPTAFYLCASSMQNMNTEAFFGQGTRLTVV.

This clone was found once. The chain is built from TRBV5-1 and TRBJ1-4, with D perhaps TRBD1 (5 bases). V dropped 0 bases and J dropped 7 bases, with 7 bases sitting between them. The CDR3 is made up of 13 amino acids. CDR1 and CDR2 (germline): SGHRS, YFSETQ. Written as DNA, the CDR3 is TGCGCCAGCAGCTTGGGACAGACTGAAAAACTGTTTTTT. It encodes CASSLGQTEKLFF.

The J gene is TRBJ2-7, the V gene TRBV4-1; D is ambiguous. V was pared by 5 bases and J by 0 bases, with 14 bases between. The CDR3 extends over 15 amino acids. Germline CDR1 is MGHRA and CDR2 is YSYEKL. Here the CDR3 DNA reads TGCGCCAGCAGCTCCCCACAGACGAACTCCTACGAGCAGTACTTC. This translates into CASSSPQTNSYEQYF.

For the CDR3, the DNA is TGTGCCAGCAGTGAAAGCGGGACCCCCTACGAGCAGTACTTC. It translates to CASSESGTPYEQYF. The V call is TRBV6-1, the J call TRBJ2-7, with 7 bases that match TRBD2. J gave up 2 bases and V 2 bases, and 3 bases lay outside the gene matches. This CDR3 has 14 amino acids. Germline loops: CDR1 MNHNS, CDR2 SASEGT.

The chain has TRBV7-3 and TRBJ1-1; 7 positions match TRBD1. CDR3 length: 16 amino acids. Germline loops: CDR1 SGHTA, CDR2 FQGTGA. Unmatched junction bases numbered 13, after V lost 3 bases and J lost 6 bases. CDR3 region: CASSFSPDRVGPEAFF. CDR3 DNA: TGTGCCAGCAGCTTCAGCCCCGACAGGGTCGGCCCTGAAGCTTTCTTT. The whole variable domain, filled in from reference TRBV7-3 and TRBJ1-1, reads GAGVSQTPSNKVTEKGKYVELRCDPISGHTALYWYRQSLGQGPEFLIYFQGTGAADDSGLPNDRFFAVRPEGSVSTLKIQRTERGDSAVYLCASSFSPDRVGPEAFFGQGTRLTVV.

J is TRBJ2-2 and V is TRBV27, with TRBD2 identical over 7 bases. The CDR3 length is 13 residues. Trimming cost V 5 bases and J 11 bases; bases outside gene matches: 8. Germline loops: CDR1 MNHEY, CDR2 SMNVEV (reference sequence). CDR3 DNA sequence: TGTGCCAGCAGTAACGTTGGACTAGTAGAGCTGTTTTTT. The encoded protein is CASSNVGLVELFF.

The chain is built from TRBV6-5 and TRBJ2-6; D is undetermined. The germline V gene has CDR1 MNHEY and CDR2 SVGAGI. The CDR3 has 13 amino acids. V was cut by 3 bases and J by 3 bases, with 3 bases left in between. The CDR3 nucleotides are TGTGCCAGCAGTTATAGTGGGGCCAACGTCCTGACTTTC. Its protein product is CASSYSGANVLTF.

This chain uses TRBV5-7 with TRBJ1-5; possible D gene TRBD1, 6 bases. TRBV5-7 falls under the ORF class, with uncertain function. Trimming removed 1 base from V and 1 base from J, with 12 bases in between. There are 16 residues in the CDR3. DNA of the CDR3: TGTGCCAGCAGCTTGCTCTCACAGGGAAGCAATCAGCCCCAGCATTTT. Protein: CASSLLSQGSNQPQHF.

This chain links TRBV21-1 with TRBJ1-1. TRBV21-1 is a pseudogene locus. The CDR3 contains 18 residues. In nucleotides, the CDR3 is TGTGCCAGCAGCAAAGGGGTAGGGTTAGGAGGATTGGACACTGAAGCTTTCTTT. It specifies CASSKGVGLGGLDTEAFF.

The chain couples TRBV5-1 to TRBJ2-7, with 8 bases aligning to TRBD2. CDR3 size: 15 residues. Germline V gene sequence: CDR1 SGHRS, CDR2 YFSETQ. The trim removed 4 bases at V and 0 bases at J, leaving 6 bases unmatched. The CDR3 sequence: CASSRTSTSSYEQYF. The DNA for the CDR3 is TGCGCCAGCAGCCGGACTAGCACTAGCTCCTACGAGCAGTACTTC.

The V call is TRBV6-6, the J call TRBJ2-2; D unclear. CDR1 is MNHNY and CDR2 is SVGAGI in the germline V gene (reference sequence). V lost 8 bases to trimming and J lost 5 bases, with 3 bases between them. There are 10 residues in the CDR3. Here the CDR3 DNA reads TGTGCCAGCTCGACCGGGGAGCTGTTTTTT. This codes for CASSTGELFF.

The V call is TRBV30, the J call TRBJ2-3; D is possibly TRBD2 (5 bases). The CDR3 is made up of 13 amino acids. Trimming stripped 6 bases from V and 7 bases from J, with 17 bases between. Per the germline V gene, CDR1 is GTSNPN and CDR2 is SVGIG (reference sequence). The CDR3 spells CACTSPTLHTQYF. DNA for the CDR3: TGTGCCTGTACTAGTCCCACGCTACATACGCAGTATTTT.

The genes are TRBV19 and TRBJ2-2; 7 nucleotides agree with TRBD2. Germline assignment: CDR1 LNHDA and CDR2 SQIVND (reference sequence). The length of the CDR3 is 17 residues. Trimming removed 1 base from V and 2 bases from J; junction bases left unmatched: 7. The CDR3 is CASSIVASGANTGELFF. The CDR3 nucleotides read TGTGCCAGTAGTATAGTAGCTAGCGGAGCCAACACCGGGGAGCTGTTTTTT.

The chain is built from TRBV7-9 and TRBJ2-2; TRBD1 matches at 7 bases. CDR1 SEHNR and CDR2 FQNEAQ come from the germline V gene (reference sequence). The CDR3 is made up of 14 amino acids. Trimming cost V 5 bases and J 5 bases; bases outside gene matches: 5. The CDR3, as DNA: TGTGCCAGCAGCGCATACAGGGGAACCGGGGAGCTGTTTTTT. It is translated as CASSAYRGTGELFF.

CDR3 bases: TGTGCCAGCAGCTTAGCGGCGGGAGTGGTGGCCTATGGCTACACCTTC. It is translated as CASSLAAGVVAYGYTF. This sequence joins TRBV7-2 and TRBJ1-2; no clear D gene. The CDR3 runs to 16 residues. CDR1 SGHTA and CDR2 FQGNSA come from the germline V gene. V was cut by 0 bases and J by 4 bases, with 15 bases left in between.

The chain combines TRBV10-3 with TRBJ2-1; TRBD2 agrees at 8 bases. J lost 0 bases, V lost 10 bases, and 17 bases had no gene match. The length of the CDR3 is 18 residues. Looked up from germline, CDR1 is ENHRY and CDR2 is SYGVKD. Written as DNA, the CDR3 is TGTGCCACCAGGGAGCTAGCGGGCGCTTCGAGCTCCTACAATGAGCAGTTCTTC. Amino acids: CATRELAGASSSYNEQFF.

The rearrangement uses TRBV7-8 and TRBJ1-1; D not resolved. V lost 6 bases and J 3 bases, leaving 11 bases between the germline ends. The CDR3 is made up of 13 amino acids. Germline CDR1 SGHVS, CDR2 FQNEAQ. The CDR3 nucleotides are TGTGCCAGCAGACCCGACGGGGACACTGAAGCTTTCTTT. Its protein is CASRPDGDTEAFF.

This chain uses TRBV6-6 with TRBJ2-1, with D possibly being TRBD2 (5 bases). CDR3 length: 14 residues. Germline CDR1 MNHNY, CDR2 SVGAGI (reference sequence). V lost 8 bases and J lost 3, with 14 bases in between. The CDR3 coding sequence is TGTGCCAGCTTTCGAGCGGACGTCTACAATGAGCAGTTCTTC. Protein: CASFRADVYNEQFF.

V gene TRBV4-1 combines with J gene TRBJ2-1; TRBD2 agrees at 11 bases. The CDR3 extends over 19 amino acids. The V and J ends lost 0 bases and 2 bases, in that order; junction bases with no gene match: 9. The germline CDR1 and CDR2 sequences are MGHRA and YSYEKL. DNA of the CDR3: TGCGCCAGCAGCCAAGATGGGCTAGCGGGAGGCCTTACCTACAATGAGCAGTTCTTC. It specifies CASSQDGLAGGLTYNEQFF.

The V gene is TRBV9, the J gene TRBJ1-1; the D is unclear. Trimming shortened V by 0 bases and J by 0 bases, and 9 bases separated the two germline ends. The CDR3 extends over 15 amino acids. Germline CDR1 and CDR2: SGDLS and YYNGEE. The CDR3 sequence is CASSVAREVNTEAFF. Here the CDR3 DNA reads TGTGCCAGCAGCGTAGCTAGGGAGGTGAACACTGAAGCTTTCTTT. Full variable domain (outside the CDR3, taken from reference TRBV9 and TRBJ1-1): DSGVTQTPKHLITATGQRVTLRCSPRSGDLSVYWYQQSLDQGLQFLIQYYNGEERAKGNILERFSAQQFPDLHSELNLSSLELGDSALYFCASSVAREVNTEAFFGQGTRLTVV.

V is TRBV10-3 and J is TRBJ1-3, with D hard to call. Trimming shortened V by 6 bases and J by 0 bases, and 6 bases separated the two germline ends. Looked up from germline, CDR1 is ENHRY and CDR2 is SYGVKD. CDR3 size: 13 residues. The CDR3 DNA is TGTGCCATCAGAGACACCTCTGGAAACACCATATATTTT. It yields the protein CAIRDTSGNTIYF.

J is TRBJ2-7 and V is TRBV7-9; 11 bases are a match to TRBD2. V was clipped by 5 bases and J by 2 bases; unmatched bases: 5. The germline CDR1 and CDR2 sequences are SEHNR and FQNEAQ (reference sequence). This CDR3 region has 15 residues. CDR3 bases: TGTGCCAGCAGCCTCGGACTAGCGGGTGCCTACGAGCAGTACTTC. This encodes CASSLGLAGAYEQYF.